This T cell receptor beta chain was identified during a study of Ad26.COV2.S vaccination and SARS-CoV-2 variants. The CDR3 consists of 16 residues. Germline values: CDR1 SEHNR, CDR2 FQNEAQ (reference sequence). V shed 4 bases and J 1 base; nucleotides not matched to a gene: 3. The treatment is: around 19 received Ad26.COV2.S at low or high dose, single or two shots; about 5 received placebo; per-sample allocation not given. Following the first vaccine or placebo injection, samples were taken on day 63. Profiled with immunoSEQ multiplex PCR; TCRdb holds only in-frame clones, not every one. This table holds roughly 390,000 clones, about nine tenths found once.

The sequencing used peripheral blood, collected in a trial of Ad26.COV2.S vaccine versus placebo. The genes are TRBV7-9 and TRBJ1-5, with 11 bases lining up with TRBD1. This sequence was found in a person between 18 and 65 years old who received the Ad26.COV2.S COVID-19 vaccine or a placebo. CDR3 coding DNA: TGTGCCAGCAGCTCCGGGACAGGGGGGAGCAATCAGCCCCAGCATTTT. Translation: CASSSGTGGSNQPQHF.